One TCR beta chain is described in this entry. Its antigen is still unknown. These data come from a study of cytomegalovirus exposure and HLA in healthy donors. Points from the study as a whole: Donors belonging to an Asian-associated ancestry cluster reportedly showed fewer N-insertions in productive TCRs than the roughly 680-donor mean, according to what a later analysis found. TCR beta chains associated with HLA were, in a later analysis, more clonally expanded than equally common others. Overall, around 160 TCR beta chains were annotated as cytomegalovirus-associated.

PCR primers comprised 60 Vbeta and 13 Jbeta primers. The repertoire was sequenced with immunoSEQ multiplex PCR; TCRdb's copy has only in-frame clones and lacks some. The sample contains around 200,000 clones, around 80% of which appear only once. The CDR3 covers 16 residues. Trimming took off 2 bases at V and 0 bases at J, with 14 bases between the two ends. The germline CDR1 and CDR2 sequences are GTSNPN and SVGIG (reference sequence). The genes are TRBV30 and TRBJ1-3; weak D call: TRBD1 (6 bases). Sample: PBMCs. This TCR was sampled from a man aged 25-45 years in good health and CMV-seronegative. The CDR3 coding sequence is TGTGCCTGGAGTCTCGGTATGGGGGCCTCTGGAAACACCATATATTTT. Translation: CAWSLGMGASGNTIYF. Complete variable domain (other parts from reference TRBV30 and TRBJ1-3): SQTIHQWPATLVQPVGSPLSLECTVEGTSNPNLYWYRQAAGRGLQLLFYSVGIGQISSEVPQNLSASRPQDRQFILSSKKLLLSDSGFYLCAWSLGMGASGNTIYFGEGSWLTVV.